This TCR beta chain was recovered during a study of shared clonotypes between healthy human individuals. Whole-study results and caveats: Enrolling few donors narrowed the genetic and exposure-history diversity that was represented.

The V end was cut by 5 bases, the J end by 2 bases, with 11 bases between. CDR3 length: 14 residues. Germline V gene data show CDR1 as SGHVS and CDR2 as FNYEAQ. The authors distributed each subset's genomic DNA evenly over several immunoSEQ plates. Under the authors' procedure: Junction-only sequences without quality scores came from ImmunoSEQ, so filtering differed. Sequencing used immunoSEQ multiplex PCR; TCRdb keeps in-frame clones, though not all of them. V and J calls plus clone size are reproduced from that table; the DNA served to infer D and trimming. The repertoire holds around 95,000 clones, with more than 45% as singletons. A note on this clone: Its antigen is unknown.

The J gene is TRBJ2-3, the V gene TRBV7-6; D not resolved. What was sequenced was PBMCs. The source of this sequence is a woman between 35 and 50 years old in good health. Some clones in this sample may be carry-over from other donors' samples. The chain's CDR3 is CASSPTYNTDTQYF. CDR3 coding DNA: TGTGCCAGCAGCCCGACGTACAACACAGATACGCAGTATTTT. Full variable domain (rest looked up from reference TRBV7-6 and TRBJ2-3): GAGVSQSPRYKVTKRGQDVALRCDPISGHVSLYWYRQALGQGPEFLTYFNYEAQQDKSGLPNDRFSAERPEGSISTLTIQRTEQRDSAMYRCASSPTYNTDTQYFGPGTRLTVL.